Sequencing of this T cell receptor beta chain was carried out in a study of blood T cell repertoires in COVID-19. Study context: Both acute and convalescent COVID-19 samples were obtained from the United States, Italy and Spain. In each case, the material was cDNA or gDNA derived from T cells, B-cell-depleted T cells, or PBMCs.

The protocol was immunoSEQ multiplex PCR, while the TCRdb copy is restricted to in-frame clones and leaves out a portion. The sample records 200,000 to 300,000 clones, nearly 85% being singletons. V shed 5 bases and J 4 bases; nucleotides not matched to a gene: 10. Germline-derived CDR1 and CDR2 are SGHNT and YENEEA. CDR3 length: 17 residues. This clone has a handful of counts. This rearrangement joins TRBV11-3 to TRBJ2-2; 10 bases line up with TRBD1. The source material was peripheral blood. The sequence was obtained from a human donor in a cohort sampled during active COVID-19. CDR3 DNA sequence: TGTGCCAGCAGCCCTGGACAGGGGGTGTCTATCACCGGGGAGCTGTTTTTT. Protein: CASSPGQGVSITGELFF.